A single sample gave rise to the 23 T cell receptor beta chains below, sequenced in a study of cytomegalovirus exposure and HLA in healthy donors. Primers: 60 Vbeta forward and 13 Jbeta reverse. Repertoires were generated with immunoSEQ multiplex PCR, while TCRdb's copy carries only in-frame clones and drops some. The sample carries more than 130,000 clones, 75% to 80% recorded once. The specimen sequenced was PBMCs. All receptors come from a woman between 50 and 59 years old in good health and CMV-seronegative.

This clone was found once. The rearrangement links TRBV18 to TRBJ1-4; 8 bases line up with TRBD1. With 6 bases clipped from V and 8 bases from J, the junction kept 14 bases outside the gene matches. CDR3 size: 16 residues. Germline CDR1 and CDR2: KGHSH and LQKENI. CDR3 amino acids: CASSRGRTGLVEKLFF. The CDR3, as DNA: TGTGCCAGCTCGCGCGGCAGGACAGGGTTGGTCGAAAAACTGTTTTTT.

This clone was seen a handful of times. The V gene is TRBV5-6, the J gene TRBJ1-2; possible D gene TRBD1, 6 bases. The CDR3 runs to 14 residues. Trimming left V 4 bases short and J 4 bases short, with 14 bases between. In germline, CDR1 is SGHDT, CDR2 YYEEEE. The CDR3 protein is CASSPPGTTYGYTF. CDR3 coding DNA: TGTGCCAGCAGCCCCCCCGGGACAACCTATGGCTACACCTTC.

The sample holds a few counts of this clone. The V call is TRBV7-9, the J call TRBJ1-5; 7 bases line up with TRBD1. Germline CDR1 is SEHNR and CDR2 is FQNEAQ (reference sequence). V was clipped by 1 base and J by 6 bases; unmatched bases: 12. This CDR3 has 17 amino acids. CDR3 residues: CASSLDTSGGGVQPQHF. The CDR3 DNA is TGTGCCAGCAGCTTAGATACCTCGGGAGGGGGCGTTCAGCCCCAGCATTTT.

Points on this clone: Compared with germline, one end of the junction differs, possibly owing to a read error. The chain links TRBV7-9 to TRBJ2-3; 7 nucleotides match TRBD2. The CDR3 covers 14 residues. Germline lookup yields CDR1 SEHNR and CDR2 FQNEAQ (reference sequence). The CDR3 here is CSSSLSSGADTQYF. For the CDR3, the DNA is TGTTCCAGCAGCTTGTCCAGCGGGGCAGATACGCAGTATTTT.

This rearrangement joins TRBV2 to TRBJ2-5, with 9 bases aligning to TRBD1. The germline V gene has CDR1 SNHLY and CDR2 FYNNEI. The CDR3 loop spans 17 amino acids. The V gene end was trimmed by 7 bases and the J gene end by 5 bases; junction bases not matched to a gene: 17. In nucleotides, the CDR3 is TGTGCCAGCACCTGGACATTACAGGGGGCGAATAGGGAGACCCAGTACTTC. It translates to CASTWTLQGANRETQYF.

The rearrangement joins TRBV5-1 to TRBJ1-2, with D unresolved. The V gene lost 2 bases and the J gene lost 5 bases, with 10 bases spanning the gap. CDR3 length: 13 residues. Germline V gene lookup returns CDR1 SGHRS and CDR2 YFSETQ. CDR3 residues: CASSLDGAYGYTF. CDR3 coding DNA: TGCGCCAGCAGCTTAGACGGAGCATATGGCTACACCTTC.

The genes are TRBV19 and TRBJ1-5; TRBD1 might be the D (6 bases). Germline CDR1 reads LNHDA; CDR2 reads SQIVND (reference sequence). Trimming shortened V by 7 bases and J by 1 base, and 14 bases separated the two germline ends. The CDR3 sequence is 15 residues long. CDR3 bases: TGTGCCAGTAACATCGGCAGGGGAAGCAATCAGCCCCAGCATTTT. Residues: CASNIGRGSNQPQHF.

CDR3 nucleotide sequence: TGTGCCATCACCGCGGGAGGGGGGAGCACAGATACGCAGTATTTT. Its protein is CAITAGGGSTDTQYF. This rearrangement joins TRBV10-3 to TRBJ2-3; the match to TRBD2 covers 9 bases. The CDR3 has 15 amino acids. With V trimmed by 7 bases and J by 0 bases, 5 bases remained unmatched. Germline V gene data show CDR1 as ENHRY and CDR2 as SYGVKD.

The CDR3 DNA sequence: TGTGCCAGCAGCTCGTCCTCAGGGTTTCAAGAGACCCAGTACTTC. This encodes CASSSSSGFQETQYF. This rearrangement joins TRBV14 to TRBJ2-5; possibly TRBD1 for D (5 bases). CDR1 and CDR2 from the germline V gene are SGHDN and FVKESK. Trimming took off 5 bases at V and 2 bases at J, with 15 bases between the two ends. The CDR3 length is 15 residues.

The chain couples TRBV6-1 to TRBJ1-3; D ambiguous. CDR1 is MNHNS, CDR2 SASEGT, per germline. V was shortened by 2 bases and J by 0 bases, with 8 bases between the two germline ends. This CDR3 comprises 15 residues. The CDR3 nucleotides read TGTGCCAGCAGTGAATTTTCCCTCTCTGGAAACACCATATATTTT. Translation: CASSEFSLSGNTIYF.

The genes are TRBV7-9 and TRBJ2-6, with 7 positions matching TRBD2. This CDR3 spans 17 amino acids. In germline, CDR1 is SEHNR, CDR2 FQNEAQ (reference sequence). Trimming cost V 3 bases and J 0 bases; bases outside gene matches: 5. The DNA for the CDR3 is TGTGCCAGCAGCTTTAGCGGGCTGAGCTCTGGGGCCAACGTCCTGACTTTC. Protein sequence: CASSFSGLSSGANVLTF. Filled out from reference TRBV7-9 and TRBJ2-6, the complete variable domain reads DTGVSQNPRHKITKRGQNVTFRCDPISEHNRLYWYRQTLGQGPEFLTYFQNEAQLEKSRLLSDRFSAERPKGSFSTLEIQRTEQGDSAMYLCASSFSGLSSGANVLTFGAGSRLTVL.

The chain couples TRBV29-1 to TRBJ2-5, with 13 nucleotides matching TRBD2. From germline, CDR1 is SQVTM and CDR2 ANQGSEA. The CDR3 runs 15 residues. Losses at the gene ends were 3 bases for V and 6 bases for J; bases not matched to a gene: 7. The CDR3 region is CSVEATSGGGQTQYF. The CDR3 DNA is TGCAGCGTTGAGGCAACTAGCGGGGGGGGTCAGACCCAGTACTTC.

The J gene is TRBJ2-5, the V gene TRBV14, with TRBD1 matching 8 bases. The trim removed 4 bases at V and 5 bases at J, leaving 9 bases unmatched. Germline-derived CDR1 and CDR2 are SGHDN and FVKESK. CDR3 length: 15 amino acids. The DNA for the CDR3 is TGTGCCAGCAGCCTCTGGACAGGGCCACAGGAGACCCAGTACTTC. Protein sequence: CASSLWTGPQETQYF.

The chain has TRBV10-3 and TRBJ1-4, with D tentatively TRBD1 (6 bases). Germline values: CDR1 ENHRY, CDR2 SYGVKD. CDR3 length: 16 amino acids. The V end was cut by 3 bases, the J end by 3 bases, with 14 bases between. DNA for the CDR3: TGTGCCATCAGTGATTCGGGGGGCAGATCTAATGAAAAACTGTTTTTT. Its protein is CAISDSGGRSNEKLFF.

The genes are TRBV11-2 and TRBJ2-5; D remains ambiguous. Looked up from germline, CDR1 is SGHAT and CDR2 is FQNNGV. CDR3 length: 12 amino acids. V was pared by 2 bases and J by 4 bases, with 5 bases between. CDR3 DNA sequence: TGTGCCAGCAGCTTATTAATAGAGACCCAGTACTTC. This codes for CASSLLIETQYF.

The V gene is TRBV27, the J gene TRBJ2-7; TRBD2 matches at 7 bases. Germline V gene lookup returns CDR1 MNHEY and CDR2 SMNVEV (reference sequence). J was trimmed by 4 bases and V by 0 bases; bases with no gene match: 0. This CDR3 is 13 amino acids long. CDR3 in amino acids: CASSLSRGYEQYF. The CDR3 DNA is TGTGCCAGCAGTTTATCGCGGGGGTACGAGCAGTACTTC.

The chain employs TRBV2 and TRBJ1-5; D perhaps matches TRBD1 (5 bases). The V gene's germline CDR1 is SNHLY and CDR2 FYNNEI. Trimming shortened V by 4 bases and J by 0 bases, and 10 bases separated the two germline ends. This CDR3 is built from 15 residues. The CDR3 protein is CASSGAGRSNQPQHF. The CDR3 nucleotides are TGTGCCAGCAGTGGGGCAGGGCGTAGCAATCAGCCCCAGCATTTT.

J is TRBJ1-2 and V is TRBV7-9; possibly TRBD1 for D (5 bases). Germline values: CDR1 SEHNR, CDR2 FQNEAQ (reference sequence). The CDR3 is 13 residues long. V lost 1 base to trimming and J lost 4 bases, with 7 bases between them. CDR3 protein: CASSLEGFYGYTF. DNA of the CDR3: TGTGCCAGCAGCTTAGAGGGGTTCTATGGCTACACCTTC.

The genes are TRBV9 and TRBJ1-6; 7 positions agree with TRBD1. This CDR3 has 16 residues. Germline-derived CDR1 and CDR2 are SGDLS and YYNGEE. V lost 0 bases and J lost 0; bases outside the gene matches: 0. The CDR3 bases are TGTGCCAGCAGCGTAGGGACAGGCTCCTATAATTCACCCCTCCACTTT. Translated, it gives CASSVGTGSYNSPLHF.

CDR3 sequence (DNA): TGTGCCAGCAATCTCGCGAACACCGGGGAGCTGTTTTTT. Translation: CASNLANTGELFF. The V call is TRBV14, the J call TRBJ2-2, with unresolved D. The length of the CDR3 is 13 residues. V was shortened by 7 bases and J by 0 bases, with 6 bases between the two germline ends. Germline CDR1 and CDR2: SGHDN and FVKESK.

The gene calls are TRBV6-5 and TRBJ2-1, with a possible D match to TRBD1 (5 bases). The CDR3 is 15 amino acids. Germline assignment: CDR1 MNHEY and CDR2 SVGAGI. V lost 6 bases, J lost 0 bases, and 12 bases lay in between. CDR3 loop: CASRIGHSSYNEQFF. The CDR3 bases are TGTGCCAGCAGAATTGGACACAGCTCCTACAATGAGCAGTTCTTC.

This clone has more than one count but fewer than ten. V and J are TRBV6-5 and TRBJ1-6; D remains ambiguous. V gave up 2 bases and J gave up 6 bases, with 8 bases separating them. This CDR3 region has 14 residues. Germline V CDR1 and CDR2: MNHEY, SVGAGI. Here the CDR3 reads CASSYAEINSPLHF. The CDR3 DNA sequence: TGTGCCAGCAGTTACGCGGAGATTAATTCACCCCTCCACTTT.

The gene calls are TRBV2 and TRBJ2-3; D is possibly TRBD1 (6 bases). V dropped 5 bases and J dropped 0 bases, with 15 bases sitting between them. The CDR3 has 16 residues. The germline CDR1 and CDR2 sequences are SNHLY and FYNNEI. The CDR3 DNA reads as TGTGCCAGCAGTTCCGGACAGAAATCTAGCACAGATACGCAGTATTTT. Amino acids: CASSSGQKSSTDTQYF.